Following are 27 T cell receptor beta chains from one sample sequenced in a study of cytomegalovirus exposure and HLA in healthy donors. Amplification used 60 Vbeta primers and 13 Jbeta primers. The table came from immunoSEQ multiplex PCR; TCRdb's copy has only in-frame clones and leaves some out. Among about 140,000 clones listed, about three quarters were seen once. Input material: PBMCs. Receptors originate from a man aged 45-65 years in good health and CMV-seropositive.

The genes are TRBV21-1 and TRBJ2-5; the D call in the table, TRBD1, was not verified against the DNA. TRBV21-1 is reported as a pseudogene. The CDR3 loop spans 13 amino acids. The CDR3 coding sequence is TGTGCCAGCAGGGCAGGGGACCAAGAGACCCAGTACTTC. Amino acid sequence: CASRAGDQETQYF.

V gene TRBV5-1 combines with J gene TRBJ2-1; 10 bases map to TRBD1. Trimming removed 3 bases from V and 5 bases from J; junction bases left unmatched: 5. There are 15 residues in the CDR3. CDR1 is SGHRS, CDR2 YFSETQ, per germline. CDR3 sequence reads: CASSSMGQGNNEQFF. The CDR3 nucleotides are TGCGCCAGCAGCTCGATGGGACAGGGGAACAATGAGCAGTTCTTC.

The CDR3 region is CASSKVARGQRNTEAFF. The CDR3 DNA sequence: TGTGCCAGCAGCAAAGTGGCCCGGGGACAGCGGAACACTGAAGCTTTCTTT. V is TRBV4-2 and J is TRBJ1-1; 7 bases are shared with TRBD1. The length of the CDR3 is 17 residues. V lost 5 bases to trimming and J lost 1 base; unmatched junction nucleotides: 13. CDR1 is LGHNA and CDR2 is YNFKEQ in the germline V gene.

The CDR3 nucleotides read TGTGCCAGTAGTTCCAGACAGGGACTTCAGCCCCAGCATTTT. Translated, it gives CASSSRQGLQPQHF. The chain links TRBV19 to TRBJ1-5; TRBD1 matches 7 bases. Losses at the gene ends were 5 bases for V and 6 bases for J; bases not matched to a gene: 7. The CDR3 has 14 residues. CDR1 and CDR2 (germline): LNHDA, SQIVND (reference sequence).

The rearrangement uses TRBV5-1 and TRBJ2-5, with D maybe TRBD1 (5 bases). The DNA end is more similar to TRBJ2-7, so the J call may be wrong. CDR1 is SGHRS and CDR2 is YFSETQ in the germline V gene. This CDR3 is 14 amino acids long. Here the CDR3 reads CASSLDRQTYEQYF. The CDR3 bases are TGCGCCAGCAGCTTGGATAGACAGACTTACGAGCAGTACTTC.

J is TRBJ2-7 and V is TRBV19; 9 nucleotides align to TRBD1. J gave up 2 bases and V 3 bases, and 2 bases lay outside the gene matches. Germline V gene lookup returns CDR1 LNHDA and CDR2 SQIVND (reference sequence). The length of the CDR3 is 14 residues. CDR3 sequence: CASSMRDRAYEQYF. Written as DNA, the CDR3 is TGTGCCAGTAGTATGAGGGACAGGGCCTACGAGCAGTACTTC.

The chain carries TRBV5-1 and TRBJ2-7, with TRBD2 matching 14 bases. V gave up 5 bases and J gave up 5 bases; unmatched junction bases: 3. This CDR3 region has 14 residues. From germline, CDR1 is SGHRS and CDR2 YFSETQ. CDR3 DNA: TGCGCCAGCAGGTGGACTAGCGGGGGGAACGAGCAGTACTTC. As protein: CASRWTSGGNEQYF.

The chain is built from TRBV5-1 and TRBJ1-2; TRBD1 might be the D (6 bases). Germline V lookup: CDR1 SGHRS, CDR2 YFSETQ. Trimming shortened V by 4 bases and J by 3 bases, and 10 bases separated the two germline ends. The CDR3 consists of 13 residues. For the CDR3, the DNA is TGCGCCAGCAGCCTAGGACAGTACTATGGCTACACCTTC. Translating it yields CASSLGQYYGYTF.

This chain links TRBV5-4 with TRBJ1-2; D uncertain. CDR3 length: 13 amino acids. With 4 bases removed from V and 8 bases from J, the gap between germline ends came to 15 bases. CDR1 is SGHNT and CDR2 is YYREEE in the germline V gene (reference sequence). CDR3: CASSPRASGGYTF. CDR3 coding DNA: TGTGCCAGCAGCCCGAGGGCGTCGGGCGGCTACACCTTC.

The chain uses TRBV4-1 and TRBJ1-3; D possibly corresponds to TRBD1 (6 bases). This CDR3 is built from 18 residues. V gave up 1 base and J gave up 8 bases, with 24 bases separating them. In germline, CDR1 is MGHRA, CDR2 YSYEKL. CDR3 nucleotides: TGCGCCAGCAGCCAAGGTCCGGGCAGGGGAATACTGGGGGACACCATATATTTT. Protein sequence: CASSQGPGRGILGDTIYF.

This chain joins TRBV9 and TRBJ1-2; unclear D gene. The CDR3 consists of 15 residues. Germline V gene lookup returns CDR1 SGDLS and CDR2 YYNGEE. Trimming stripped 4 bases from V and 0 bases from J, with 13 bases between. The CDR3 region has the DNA TGTGCCAGCAGCCCTAGCCCAGGTACTAACTATGGCTACACCTTC. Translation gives CASSPSPGTNYGYTF.

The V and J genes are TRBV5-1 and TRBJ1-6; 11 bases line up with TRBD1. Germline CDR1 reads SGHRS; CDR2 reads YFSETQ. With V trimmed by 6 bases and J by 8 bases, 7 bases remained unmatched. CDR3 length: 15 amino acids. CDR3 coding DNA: TGCGCCAGCACCCGGGACAGGGGGATCGATTCACCCCTCCACTTT. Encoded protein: CASTRDRGIDSPLHF.

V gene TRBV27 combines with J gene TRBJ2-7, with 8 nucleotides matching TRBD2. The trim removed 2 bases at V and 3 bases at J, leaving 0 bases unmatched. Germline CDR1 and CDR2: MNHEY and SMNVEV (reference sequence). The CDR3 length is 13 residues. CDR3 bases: TGTGCCAGCAGTTTAGCGGGGGGCTACGAGCAGTACTTC. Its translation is CASSLAGGYEQYF.

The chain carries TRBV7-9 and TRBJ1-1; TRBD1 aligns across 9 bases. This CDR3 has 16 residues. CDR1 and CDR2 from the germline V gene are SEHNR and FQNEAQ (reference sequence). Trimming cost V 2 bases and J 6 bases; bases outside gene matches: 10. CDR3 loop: CASSLMAGQGLPEAFF. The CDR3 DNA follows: TGTGCCAGCAGCTTAATGGCGGGACAGGGACTCCCTGAAGCTTTCTTT.

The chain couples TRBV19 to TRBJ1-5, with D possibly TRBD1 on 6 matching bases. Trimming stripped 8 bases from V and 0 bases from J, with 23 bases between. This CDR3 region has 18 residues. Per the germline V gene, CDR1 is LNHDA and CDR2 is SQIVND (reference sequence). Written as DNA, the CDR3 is TGTGCCAGTTCAAAACTCAGGACAGACTATTATAGCAATCAGCCCCAGCATTTT. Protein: CASSKLRTDYYSNQPQHF.

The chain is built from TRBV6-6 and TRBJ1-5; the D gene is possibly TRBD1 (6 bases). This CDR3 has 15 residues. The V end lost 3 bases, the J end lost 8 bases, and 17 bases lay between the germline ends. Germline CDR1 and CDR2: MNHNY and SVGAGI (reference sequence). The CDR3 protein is CASSYSQGRQEPQHF. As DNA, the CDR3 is TGTGCCAGCAGTTATTCACAGGGCCGTCAGGAGCCCCAGCATTTT.

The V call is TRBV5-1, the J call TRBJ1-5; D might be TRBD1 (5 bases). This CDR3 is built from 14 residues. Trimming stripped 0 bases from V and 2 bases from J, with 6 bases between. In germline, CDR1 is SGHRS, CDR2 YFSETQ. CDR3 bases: TGCGCCAGCAGCTTGGGGGGGGGCAATCAGCCCCAGCATTTT. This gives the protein CASSLGGGNQPQHF.

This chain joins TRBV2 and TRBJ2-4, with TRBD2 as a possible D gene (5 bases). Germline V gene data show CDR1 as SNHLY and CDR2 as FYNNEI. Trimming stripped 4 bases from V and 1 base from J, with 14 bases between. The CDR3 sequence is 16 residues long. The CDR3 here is CASSGNRGTAKNIQYF. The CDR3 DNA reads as TGTGCCAGCAGTGGGAATCGGGGTACCGCCAAAAACATTCAGTACTTC.

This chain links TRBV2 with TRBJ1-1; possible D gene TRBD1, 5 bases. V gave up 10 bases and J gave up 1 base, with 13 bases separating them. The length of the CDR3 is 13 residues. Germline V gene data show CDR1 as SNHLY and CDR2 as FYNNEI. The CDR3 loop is CATRRDRNTEAFF. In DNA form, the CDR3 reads TGTGCCACCCGCCGAGACAGGAACACTGAAGCTTTCTTT. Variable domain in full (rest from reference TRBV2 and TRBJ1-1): EPEVTQTPSHQVTQMGQEVILRCVPISNHLYFYWYRQILGQKVEFLVSFYNNEISEKSEIFDDQFSVERPDGSNFTLKIRSTKLEDSAMYFCATRRDRNTEAFFGQGTRLTVV.

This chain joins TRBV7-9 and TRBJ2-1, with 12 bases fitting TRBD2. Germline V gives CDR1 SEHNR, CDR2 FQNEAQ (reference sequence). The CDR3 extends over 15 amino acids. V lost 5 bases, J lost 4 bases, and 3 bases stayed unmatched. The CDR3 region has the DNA TGTGCCAGCAGCCTCGGGACTAGCGGGTACAATGAGCAGTTCTTC. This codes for CASSLGTSGYNEQFF. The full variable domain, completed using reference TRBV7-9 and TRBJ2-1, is DTGVSQNPRHKITKRGQNVTFRCDPISEHNRLYWYRQTLGQGPEFLTYFQNEAQLEKSRLLSDRFSAERPKGSFSTLEIQRTEQGDSAMYLCASSLGTSGYNEQFFGPGTRLTVL.

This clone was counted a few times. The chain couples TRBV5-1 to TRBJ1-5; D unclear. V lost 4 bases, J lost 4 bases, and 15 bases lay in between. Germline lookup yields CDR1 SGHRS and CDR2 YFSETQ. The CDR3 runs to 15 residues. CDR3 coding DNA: TGCGCCAGCAGCGAGGGCGAGACACCGAATCAGCCCCAGCATTTT. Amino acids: CASSEGETPNQPQHF.

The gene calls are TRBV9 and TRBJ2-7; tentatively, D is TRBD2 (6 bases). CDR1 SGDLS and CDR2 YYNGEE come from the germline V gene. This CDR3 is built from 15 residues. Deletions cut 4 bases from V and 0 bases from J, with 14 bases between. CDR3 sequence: CASSPLSGSSYEQYF. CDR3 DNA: TGTGCCAGCAGCCCCCTTAGCGGAAGCTCCTACGAGCAGTACTTC.

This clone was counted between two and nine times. CDR3 bases: TGCGCCAGCAGTCCACAGATACAAGAGACCCAGTACTTC. Protein sequence: CASSPQIQETQYF. The rearrangement uses TRBV10-2 and TRBJ2-5; D is unresolved. The germline V gene has CDR1 WSHSY and CDR2 SAAADI. This CDR3 is 13 amino acids long. Between the trimmed V and J ends, which lost 5 bases and 2 bases, there was a span of 9 bases.

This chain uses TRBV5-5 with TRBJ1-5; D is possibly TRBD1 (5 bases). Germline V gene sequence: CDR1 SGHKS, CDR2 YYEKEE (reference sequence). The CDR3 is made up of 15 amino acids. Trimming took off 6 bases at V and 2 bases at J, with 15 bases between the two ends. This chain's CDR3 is CASTRWGEGNQPQHF. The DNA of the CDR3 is TGTGCCAGCACCCGTTGGGGGGAGGGCAATCAGCCCCAGCATTTT.

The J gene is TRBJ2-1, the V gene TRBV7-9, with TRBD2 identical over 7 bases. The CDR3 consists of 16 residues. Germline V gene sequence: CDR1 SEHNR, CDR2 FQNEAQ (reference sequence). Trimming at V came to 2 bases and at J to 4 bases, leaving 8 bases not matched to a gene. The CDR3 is CASSLSRAGVYNEQFF. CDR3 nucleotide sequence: TGTGCCAGCAGCTTATCTCGGGCGGGAGTGTACAATGAGCAGTTCTTC.

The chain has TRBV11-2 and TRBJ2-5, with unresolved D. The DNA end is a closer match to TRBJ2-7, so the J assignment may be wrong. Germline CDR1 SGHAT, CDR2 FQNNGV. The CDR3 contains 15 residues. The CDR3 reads CASSPVRQFSYEQYF. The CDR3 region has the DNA TGTGCCAGCAGCCCCGTACGTCAATTCTCCTACGAGCAGTACTTC.

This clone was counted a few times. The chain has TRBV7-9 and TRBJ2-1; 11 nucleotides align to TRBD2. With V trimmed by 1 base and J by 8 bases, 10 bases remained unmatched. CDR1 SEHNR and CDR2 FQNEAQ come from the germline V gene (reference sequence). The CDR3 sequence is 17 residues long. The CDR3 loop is CASSLEGLASGRHEQFF. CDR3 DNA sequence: TGTGCCAGCAGCTTAGAGGGGTTAGCTAGCGGGAGGCATGAGCAGTTCTTC.